Reported below is one TCR beta chain. The germline CDR1 and CDR2 sequences are LNHDA and SQIVND (reference sequence). The CDR3 has 15 residues. With 6 bases removed from V and 9 bases from J, the gap between germline ends came to 21 bases. Original methodology: Counts of nucleated cells, estimated from reference gene primer amplification, were obtained. The method was immunoSEQ multiplex PCR; TCRdb's version includes in-frame clones alone and lacks a portion of them. The DNA gave D and trimming, while V, J and clone size come from that table. The top ten hold approximately 4.3% of the sample, which has approximately 260,000 clones, around 80% seen once. Participants spanned ages about 18 to 100 years and resided in 20 to 25 US areas. Self-reported history from a screening survey and questionnaire set each donor's cohort. The sample is drawn from a study of blood T cell repertoires in COVID-19. In the study overall: Nucleic acid was either cDNA or gDNA, and it came from T cells, B-cell-depleted T cells, or PBMCs.

This rearrangement joins TRBV19 to TRBJ2-1; a possible D gene is TRBD1 (6 bases). The sample consisted of PBMCs or T cells enriched from blood (not recorded which). This sequence originates from a man aged 25 to 45 with acute COVID-19. This CDR3 reads CASSKQGPIPSEQFF. As DNA, the CDR3 is TGTGCCAGTAGCAAACAGGGCCCCATTCCCTCTGAGCAGTTCTTC.